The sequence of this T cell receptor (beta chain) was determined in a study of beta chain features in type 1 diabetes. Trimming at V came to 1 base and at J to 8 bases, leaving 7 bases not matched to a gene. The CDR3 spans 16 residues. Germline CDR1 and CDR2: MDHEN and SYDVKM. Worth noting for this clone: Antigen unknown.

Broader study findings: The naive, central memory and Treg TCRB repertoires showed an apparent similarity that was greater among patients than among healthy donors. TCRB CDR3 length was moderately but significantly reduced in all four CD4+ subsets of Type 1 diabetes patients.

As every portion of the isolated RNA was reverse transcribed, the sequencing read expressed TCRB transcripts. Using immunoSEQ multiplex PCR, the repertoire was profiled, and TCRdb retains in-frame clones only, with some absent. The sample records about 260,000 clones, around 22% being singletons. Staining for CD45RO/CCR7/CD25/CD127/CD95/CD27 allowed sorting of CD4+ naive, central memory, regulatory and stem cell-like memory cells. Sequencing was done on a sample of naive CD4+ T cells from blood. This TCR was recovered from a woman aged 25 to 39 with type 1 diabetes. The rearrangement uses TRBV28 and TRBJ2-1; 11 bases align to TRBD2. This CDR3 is CASSLFASGRNHEQFF. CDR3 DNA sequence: TGTGCCAGCAGTTTATTCGCTAGCGGGAGGAACCATGAGCAGTTCTTC.